The rows below give T cell receptor beta chains drawn from one sample of a study of memory CD4+ T cells and cytomegalovirus serostatus. Here immunoSEQ multiplex PCR was the method, and the copy in TCRdb shows in-frame clones only, minus some. The repertoire holds about 54,000 clones, with around 81% as singletons. The specimen sequenced was memory CD4+ T cells from blood. These receptors all come from an adult in good health and CMV-seronegative. Both conserved end residues are part of each CDR3. The order of the fields is CDR3 protein, J gene, V gene.

CDR3aa: CASSPLDTQYF; j_gene: TRBJ2-3; v_gene: TRBV18
CDR3aa: CASSVENTNTGELFF; j_gene: TRBJ2-2; v_gene: TRBV9
CDR3aa: CASSPPGGNQPQHF; j_gene: TRBJ1-5; v_gene: TRBV18
CDR3aa: CASSLGTSGSDEQFF; j_gene: TRBJ2-1; v_gene: TRBV28
CDR3aa: CASRTSGVGSYEQYF; j_gene: TRBJ2-7; v_gene: TRBV11-2
CDR3aa: CASSLQSATSSSYEQYF; j_gene: TRBJ2-7; v_gene: TRBV5-1
CDR3aa: CASRSGGSSTDTQYF; j_gene: TRBJ2-3; v_gene: TRBV2
CDR3aa: CASSQPPPLDSCMNTEAFF; j_gene: TRBJ1-1; v_gene: TRBV23-1
CDR3aa: CASSLAGIANYGYTF; j_gene: TRBJ1-2; v_gene: TRBV7-2
CDR3aa: CASSLALTNSPLHF; j_gene: TRBJ1-6; v_gene: TRBV5-1
CDR3aa: CASSFGQYTGELFF; j_gene: TRBJ2-2; v_gene: TRBV27
CDR3aa: CASSFRKGTGGYEQYF; j_gene: TRBJ2-7; v_gene: TRBV7-2
CDR3aa: CASSRLGVTYEQYF; j_gene: TRBJ2-7; v_gene: TRBV27
CDR3aa: CATRTGSTDTQYF; j_gene: TRBJ2-3; v_gene: TRBV27
CDR3aa: CASSLMGETQYF; j_gene: TRBJ2-5; v_gene: TRBV11-2
CDR3aa: CASSVGLGGSEHEQYF; j_gene: TRBJ2-7; v_gene: TRBV9
CDR3aa: CASSVGSGRSYEQYF; j_gene: TRBJ2-7; v_gene: TRBV9
CDR3aa: CASSLEGVYGYTF; j_gene: TRBJ1-2; v_gene: TRBV7-8
CDR3aa: CATSDRYSPLHF; j_gene: TRBJ1-6; v_gene: TRBV28
CDR3aa: CASSQEIIPGEAFF; j_gene: TRBJ1-1; v_gene: TRBV4-3